These 6 T cell receptor beta chains came from one sample sequenced in a study of cytomegalovirus exposure and HLA in healthy donors (dated by TCRdb to 2015 to 2018). Library prep was done by the immunoSEQ multiplex PCR assay. As stored in TCRdb, this immuneACCESS dataset retains in-frame rearrangements with V and J assigned. A fraction of the clones does not appear; measured against another copy, unresolved V genes explain less than half of the discrepancy, and the remainder lacks a known reason. Within this sample are about 160,000 clones, with 86% of them counted one time only. The ten top clones hold 2% to 2.5% of the sample. The specimen was PBMCs. The receptors shown here come from a woman aged 18 to 35 in good health and CMV-seronegative.

This chain links TRBV6-6 with TRBJ1-4; D unclear. The CDR3 has 13 amino acids. V was cut by 5 bases and J by 0 bases, with 4 bases left in between. Germline CDR1 reads MNHNY; CDR2 reads SVGAGI (reference sequence). DNA for the CDR3: TGTGCCAGCAGTCCGGCAACTAATGAAAAACTGTTTTTT. Translated, it gives CASSPATNEKLFF.

In its sample, this clone was seen once. CDR3 in DNA: TGTGCCAGCAGCCGGACAGGGGTTGAAGCTTTCTTT. It codes for CASSRTGVEAFF. The rearrangement joins TRBV27 to TRBJ1-1; 9 bases map to TRBD1. CDR3 length equals 12 residues. Germline values: CDR1 MNHEY, CDR2 SMNVEV (reference sequence). V was clipped by 6 bases and J by 7 bases; unmatched bases: 3.

The chain carries TRBV7-2 and TRBJ2-7; 10 positions agree with TRBD1. Trimming cost V 4 bases and J 7 bases; bases outside gene matches: 7. Germline V gene lookup returns CDR1 SGHTA and CDR2 FQGNSA. The CDR3 has 14 residues. The CDR3 protein is CASSSAGQGWEQYF. The CDR3 nucleotides are TGTGCCAGCAGCTCCGCGGGACAGGGGTGGGAGCAGTACTTC.

The chain carries TRBV6-6 and TRBJ2-5, with TRBD2 identical over 10 bases. This CDR3 contains 13 residues. Looked up from germline, CDR1 is MNHNY and CDR2 is SVGAGI (reference sequence). The trim removed 5 bases at V and 5 bases at J, leaving 2 bases unmatched. CDR3 nucleotides: TGTGCCAGCAGTCAGCGGGAGGGGGAGACCCAGTACTTC. It translates to CASSQREGETQYF.

CDR3 bases: TGTGCCAGCAGCCCCCCCCCGGCGGGAGGCGAGACCCAGTACTTC. This encodes CASSPPPAGGETQYF. The chain employs TRBV11-2 and TRBJ2-5; 8 bases line up with TRBD2. The V segment lost 5 bases and the J segment 5 bases; nucleotides outside the gene matches: 10. Germline V lookup: CDR1 SGHAT, CDR2 FQNNGV. CDR3 size: 15 residues.

The J gene is TRBJ1-1, the V gene TRBV4-3; D call uncertain. The germline V gene encodes CDR1 LGHNA and CDR2 YSLEER. V was pared by 0 bases and J by 4 bases, with 9 bases between. This CDR3 contains 14 residues. In nucleotides, the CDR3 is TGCGCCAGCAGCCAAGATGGCCGGAGCACTGAAGCTTTCTTT. It encodes CASSQDGRSTEAFF.